This T cell receptor beta chain was captured in a study of molecular identifiers for immune sequencing clone quantification. Study observations and caveats: Among effectors, clones above 20 RNA copies held over 97% of molecules; among naive cells, under 1%.

This clonotype was recorded many times. Its matching antigen is unknown. Libraries of bulk TCR were made by previously described methods (with listed TCR primers). TCRdb re-called the PCR reads through MiXCR, storing one row per CDR3 protein. The table records a few hundred thousand distinct CDR3 sequences, about 20% of them present only once. The CDR3 runs to 14 residues. Sequenced sample: naive CD8+ T cells from blood, with Jurkat cell RNA spiked in. Subset here: FACS-sorted CD8+CD4-CCR7+CD45RA+ naive T cells. The chain couples TRBV21-1 to TRBJ2-5. TRBV21-1 is tagged as a pseudogene. The origin of this receptor is a human donor in good health. Some libraries in this study had Jurkat cell RNA spiked in. The CDR3 DNA reads TGTGCCAGCAGCAAAGCTGGCAGGCAAGAGACCCAGTACTTC. It codes for CASSKAGRQETQYF.